This note documents a single T cell receptor (beta chain) sequence. Per the original methods: Using reference gene primer amplification, nucleated cell counts were estimated. TCRdb's copy holds only in-frame clones and misses some; the assay was immunoSEQ multiplex PCR. The DNA was the basis for D and trimming; V, J and clone size are from that table. The sample records more than 45,000 clones, about 83% being singletons. The data stem from a study of blood T cell repertoires in COVID-19. Looked up from germline, CDR1 is MDHEN and CDR2 is SYDVKM. Trimming stripped 6 bases from V and 3 bases from J, with 12 bases between. This CDR3 spans 15 amino acids.

The V gene is TRBV28, the J gene TRBJ1-6, with D tentatively TRBD1 (6 bases). This clonotype was obtained from a man aged 80 or over in a cohort sampled during active COVID-19. The material sequenced was peripheral blood. This CDR3 is CASSDRSGYNSPLHF. The CDR3 DNA sequence: TGTGCCAGCAGCGACAGGTCCGGCTATAATTCACCCCTCCACTTT.